Shown below are 29 T cell receptor beta chains from a single sample sequenced in a study of preoperative IRX-2 immunotherapy in early breast cancer. The data were produced by immunoSEQ multiplex PCR, yet TCRdb's version contains in-frame clones alone and is incomplete. Here the sample spans tens of thousands of clones, about three quarters being singletons. Treatment given: preoperative locoregional IRX-2 cytokine immunotherapy. The input for sequencing was lymph node tissue, taken after IRX-2 immunotherapy. Receptors originate from a human donor with breast cancer.

A note on this clone: An end of the junction does not agree with germline; a read error may underlie this. The chain employs TRBV6-8 and TRBJ2-3; 7 nucleotides line up with TRBD1. This CDR3 contains 16 residues. Germline V gene data show CDR1 as MNHGY and CDR2 as SAAAGT. The CDR3 region has the DNA TGTGCCATCAGTGACTCGGGGACAGTTAGCACAGATACGCAGTATTTT. Translating it yields CAISDSGTVSTDTQYF.

The rearrangement links TRBV6-8 to TRBJ1-2; TRBD1 matches 9 bases. The germline gives CDR1 MNHGY, CDR2 SAAAGT. V shed 6 bases, J shed 4 bases, and the junction held 9 bases outside the gene matches. The CDR3 has 15 amino acids. This CDR3 is CASSSQTGGPYGYTF. The CDR3 region has the DNA TGTGCCAGCAGCTCACAGACAGGGGGTCCCTATGGCTACACCTTC.

The chain carries TRBV5-1 and TRBJ2-3; 11 nucleotides match TRBD2. CDR3 length: 14 amino acids. J was trimmed by 6 bases and V by 3 bases; bases with no gene match: 3. Germline V gene data show CDR1 as SGHRS and CDR2 as YFSETQ. CDR3 DNA: TGCGCCAGCAGCTCACTAGCGGGAGTTGATACGCAGTATTTT. Translation: CASSSLAGVDTQYF.

This clone counts as medium-sized. The CDR3 is CASSQDGPEIPYLEQFF. CDR3 in DNA: TGCGCCAGCAGCCAAGATGGCCCGGAAATCCCCTACTTGGAGCAGTTCTTC. The chain recombines TRBV1 with TRBJ2-1. TRBV1 is labeled a pseudogene. The CDR3 is 17 amino acids.

The chain couples TRBV6-8 to TRBJ2-5; TRBD1 might be the D (5 bases). The ends were cut back, 2 bases at V and 5 bases at J, with 15 bases in the middle. Germline CDR1 MNHGY, CDR2 SAAAGT. The CDR3 spans 15 residues. The CDR3, as DNA: TGTGCCAGCAGTTACGGAAAGGCTCCAGGGGAGACCCAGTACTTC. Protein product: CASSYGKAPGETQYF.

This chain connects TRBV18 to TRBJ1-2, with D uncertain. V was pared by 3 bases and J by 8 bases, with 13 bases between. From germline, CDR1 is KGHSH and CDR2 LQKENI. CDR3 length equals 13 residues. The CDR3 region is CASSPNLGWGYTF. The CDR3 bases are TGTGCCAGCTCACCGAATTTGGGGTGGGGCTACACCTTC.

The chain combines TRBV11-3 with TRBJ1-2, with 7 bases matching TRBD1. CDR3 length equals 14 residues. The germline V gene encodes CDR1 SGHNT and CDR2 YENEEA. V was clipped by 1 base and J by 3 bases; unmatched bases: 2. The CDR3 nucleotides read TGTGCCAGCAGCTTAGGACAGGGAGACTATGGCTACACCTTC. Amino acids: CASSLGQGDYGYTF.

The chain uses TRBV11-3 and TRBJ1-4; no firm D call. Germline CDR1 is SGHNT and CDR2 is YENEEA. Trimming left V 4 bases short and J 8 bases short, with 17 bases between. This CDR3 has 15 residues. CDR3 sequence: CASSSPGLGREKLFF. In nucleotides, the CDR3 is TGTGCCAGCAGCTCACCTGGACTAGGTAGGGAAAAACTGTTTTTT.

This clone was detected once. The chain couples TRBV6-8 to TRBJ2-7; D unresolved. The V end was cut by 2 bases, the J end by 3 bases, with 8 bases between. Germline CDR1 and CDR2: MNHGY and SAAAGT. The CDR3 has 13 amino acids. CDR3 amino acids: CASSYGPNYEQYF. The DNA for the CDR3 is TGTGCCAGCAGTTACGGACCCAACTACGAGCAGTACTTC.

The J gene is TRBJ2-5, the V gene TRBV28; tentatively, D is TRBD1 or TRBD2 (5 bases each). V was trimmed by 3 bases and J by 3 bases, leaving 11 bases between them. CDR1 is MDHEN and CDR2 is SYDVKM in the germline V gene. The CDR3 has 14 amino acids. DNA for the CDR3: TGTGCCAGCAGTTTTGGGGGAAGCGAAGAGACCCAGTACTTC. This codes for CASSFGGSEETQYF.

This clone is categorized as medium-sized. This chain joins TRBV6-8 and TRBJ1-2; D is unclear. Germline loops: CDR1 MNHGY, CDR2 SAAAGT. The CDR3 covers 14 residues. V lost 4 bases, J lost 2 bases, and 11 bases lay in between. CDR3 protein: CASSSVGRNYGYTF. CDR3 DNA sequence: TGTGCCAGCAGTTCCGTCGGCAGGAACTATGGCTACACCTTC.

In its sample, this clone was seen once. The chain joins TRBV6-8 to TRBJ2-7; 7 positions agree with TRBD1. In germline, CDR1 is MNHGY, CDR2 SAAAGT. This CDR3 has 15 residues. Trimming removed 0 bases from V and 5 bases from J; junction bases left unmatched: 7. This CDR3 reads CASSYSNRGLDEQYF. CDR3 nucleotide sequence: TGTGCCAGCAGTTACTCGAACAGGGGTCTCGACGAGCAGTACTTC.

This clone was found a few times. This chain connects TRBV29-1 to TRBJ2-4; 12 bases agree with TRBD1. Losses at the gene ends were 3 bases for V and 6 bases for J; bases not matched to a gene: 3. The V gene's germline CDR1 is SQVTM and CDR2 ANQGSEA. The CDR3 loop spans 14 amino acids. CDR3 residues: CSVEGTGGGNIQYF. DNA for the CDR3: TGCAGCGTTGAGGGGACAGGGGGCGGAAACATTCAGTACTTC.

This sequence joins TRBV6-8 and TRBJ2-1; D possibly corresponds to TRBD1 (7 bases). The CDR3 is 14 residues long. Germline V CDR1 and CDR2: MNHGY, SAAAGT. V lost 5 bases and J 9 bases, leaving 17 bases between the germline ends. CDR3 protein: CASSTRQGGIEQFF. CDR3 bases: TGTGCCAGCAGTACAAGACAGGGAGGTATTGAGCAGTTCTTC.

V and J are TRBV30 and TRBJ1-3; D gene unclear. V shed 1 base and J shed 3 bases, with 10 bases lying between them. Per the germline V gene, CDR1 is GTSNPN and CDR2 is SVGIG (reference sequence). This CDR3 region has 14 residues. The CDR3 DNA reads as TGTGCCTGGAGTGCAGGTTTCGGTGGAAACACCATATATTTT. Protein sequence: CAWSAGFGGNTIYF.

The genes are TRBV6-8 and TRBJ2-7; D ambiguous. Trimming pared 1 base from V and 3 bases from J, leaving 10 bases between. CDR3 size: 14 residues. CDR1 and CDR2 (germline): MNHGY, SAAAGT. The CDR3 reads CASSYLGPNYEQYF. Written as DNA, the CDR3 is TGTGCCAGCAGTTACTTAGGACCCAACTACGAGCAGTACTTC.

The chain is built from TRBV28 and TRBJ2-7, with a tentative D call TRBD1 (5 bases). The ends were cut back, 2 bases at V and 6 bases at J, with 8 bases in the middle. Germline lookup yields CDR1 MDHEN and CDR2 SYDVKM. This CDR3 is 12 amino acids long. This CDR3 is CASSLRQLEQYF. DNA for the CDR3: TGTGCCAGCAGTTTACGACAGCTCGAGCAGTACTTC.

This clone is deemed medium-sized. The genes are TRBV6-8 and TRBJ2-7, with 7 bases lining up with TRBD1. Trimming at V came to 2 bases and at J to 1 base, leaving 5 bases not matched to a gene. The CDR3 is 15 residues long. Germline V gene sequence: CDR1 MNHGY, CDR2 SAAAGT. CDR3 DNA: TGTGCCAGCAGTTACAGGCGGACAGGATCCTACGAGCAGTACTTC. It specifies CASSYRRTGSYEQYF.

By share, this clone ranks as medium-sized. The junction departs from the called germline gene at one end, perhaps through a read error. The chain links TRBV6-8 to TRBJ2-5; D uncertain. This CDR3 is built from 13 residues. Germline V CDR1 and CDR2: MNHGY, SAAAGT. CDR3: CAISVGLGETQYF. The CDR3 DNA reads TGTGCCATCAGTGTGGGCCTGGGAGAGACCCAGTACTTC.

The genes are TRBV25-1 and TRBJ1-1, with D possibly TRBD1 on 5 matching bases. The CDR3 is made up of 13 amino acids. Trimming took 8 bases from V and 0 from J, leaving 10 bases between them. CDR1 is MGHDK, CDR2 SYGVNS, per germline. The CDR3 sequence: CASQTEMNTEAFF. CDR3 nucleotides: TGTGCCAGCCAGACAGAAATGAACACTGAAGCTTTCTTT.

This clone was seen a few times. The J gene is TRBJ2-6, the V gene TRBV6-8, with D tentatively TRBD1 (6 bases). Germline lookup yields CDR1 MNHGY and CDR2 SAAAGT. The CDR3 loop spans 18 amino acids. Trimming took 2 bases from V and 2 from J, leaving 16 bases between them. CDR3 loop: CASSYGTGSRTGANVLTF. In DNA, the CDR3 is TGTGCCAGCAGTTACGGTACAGGGTCACGCACTGGGGCCAACGTCCTGACTTTC.

The V call is TRBV11-3, the J call TRBJ2-7; 13 nucleotides align to TRBD2. After removal of 3 bases from V and 6 bases from J, the junction contained 2 bases not matched to a gene. Germline values: CDR1 SGHNT, CDR2 YENEEA. The CDR3 is made up of 14 amino acids. The CDR3 region is CASSFGLAGVEQYF. In nucleotides, the CDR3 is TGTGCCAGCAGCTTTGGACTAGCGGGAGTCGAGCAGTACTTC.

This clone came up a few times. The V gene is TRBV11-3, the J gene TRBJ2-2; TRBD1 aligns across 8 bases. CDR1 SGHNT and CDR2 YENEEA come from the germline V gene. This CDR3 is 16 amino acids long. The V segment lost 3 bases and the J segment 2 bases; nucleotides outside the gene matches: 5. This chain's CDR3 is CASSLRTGGNTGELFF. The CDR3 nucleotides read TGTGCCAGCAGCTTGAGAACAGGGGGAAACACCGGGGAGCTGTTTTTT.

This chain uses TRBV29-1 with TRBJ1-2; D unresolved. V lost 2 bases and J lost 2, with 9 bases in between. Germline V gene sequence: CDR1 SQVTM, CDR2 ANQGSEA. This CDR3 is built from 13 residues. The CDR3 region is CSVESGTNYGYTF. Here the CDR3 DNA reads TGCAGCGTTGAATCGGGCACGAACTATGGCTACACCTTC.

The count of this clone is one. The chain carries TRBV6-8 and TRBJ2-3; 7 positions agree with TRBD2. The CDR3 extends over 16 amino acids. Germline V lookup: CDR1 MNHGY, CDR2 SAAAGT. V dropped 2 bases and J dropped 4; count of bases not matched to a gene: 9. The CDR3 here is CASSYAGSGNPDTQYF. CDR3 DNA sequence: TGTGCCAGCAGTTACGCGGGAAGCGGGAATCCAGATACGCAGTATTTT.

The rearrangement joins TRBV7-1 to TRBJ2-2, with TRBD1 matching over 10 bases. TRBV7-1 is recorded as an ORF, its role being uncertain. V gave up 4 bases and J gave up 5 bases; unmatched junction bases: 10. This CDR3 spans 17 amino acids. The CDR3: CASSFSPGDRGTGELFF. CDR3 sequence (DNA): TGTGCCAGCAGCTTCTCCCCGGGGGACAGGGGTACCGGGGAGCTGTTTTTT.

This rearrangement joins TRBV6-8 to TRBJ2-1, with a weak D call TRBD2 (7 bases). Between the trimmed V and J ends, which lost 7 bases and 4 bases, there was a span of 11 bases. This CDR3 comprises 13 residues. The germline V gene encodes CDR1 MNHGY and CDR2 SAAAGT. This CDR3 is CASTGGQYNEQFF. For the CDR3, the DNA is TGTGCCAGCACGGGAGGACAGTACAATGAGCAGTTCTTC.

J is TRBJ2-7 and V is TRBV29-1, with TRBD1 as a possible D gene (6 bases). V shed 3 bases and J shed 6 bases, with 12 bases lying between them. CDR1 is SQVTM, CDR2 ANQGSEA, per germline. CDR3 length: 12 amino acids. Here the CDR3 DNA reads TGCAGCGTTGAGGGACAATGGTCCGAGCAGTACTTC. Translation: CSVEGQWSEQYF.

V and J are TRBV11-3 and TRBJ2-1; the match to TRBD2 covers 10 bases. The germline V gene encodes CDR1 SGHNT and CDR2 YENEEA. This CDR3 region has 15 residues. The V segment lost 3 bases and the J segment 4 bases; nucleotides outside the gene matches: 3. The CDR3 sequence is CASSFLTSGYNEQFF. CDR3 DNA sequence: TGTGCCAGCAGCTTCTTGACTAGCGGGTACAATGAGCAGTTCTTC. Full variable domain (outside the CDR3, taken from reference TRBV11-3 and TRBJ2-1): EAGVVQSPRYKIIEKKQPVAFWCNPISGHNTLYWYLQNLGQGPELLIRYENEEAVDDSQLPKDRFSAERLKGVDSTLKIQPAELGDSAVYLCASSFLTSGYNEQFFGPGTRLTVL.